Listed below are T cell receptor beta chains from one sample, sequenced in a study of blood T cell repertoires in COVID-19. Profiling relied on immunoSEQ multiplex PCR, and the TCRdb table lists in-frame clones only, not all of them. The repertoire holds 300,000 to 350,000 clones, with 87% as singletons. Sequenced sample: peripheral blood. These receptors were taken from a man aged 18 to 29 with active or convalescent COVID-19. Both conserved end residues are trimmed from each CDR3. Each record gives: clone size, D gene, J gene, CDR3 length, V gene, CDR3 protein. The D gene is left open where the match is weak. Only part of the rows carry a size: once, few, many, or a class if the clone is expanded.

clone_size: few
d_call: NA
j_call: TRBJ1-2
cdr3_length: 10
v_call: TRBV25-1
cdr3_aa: ASSDGRYGYT

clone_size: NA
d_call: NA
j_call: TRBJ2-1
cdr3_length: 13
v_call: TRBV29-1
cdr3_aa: SVEEQGDWYNEQF

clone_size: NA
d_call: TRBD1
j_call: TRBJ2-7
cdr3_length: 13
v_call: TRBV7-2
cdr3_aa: ASSFGQGSSYEQY

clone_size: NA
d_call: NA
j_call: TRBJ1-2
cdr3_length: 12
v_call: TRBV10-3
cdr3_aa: AIEDPRGYYGYT

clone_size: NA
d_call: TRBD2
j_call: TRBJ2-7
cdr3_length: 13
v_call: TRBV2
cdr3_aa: ASSERAGGSYEQY

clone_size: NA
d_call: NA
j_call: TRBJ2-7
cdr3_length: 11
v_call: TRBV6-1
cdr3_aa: ASSETEIYEQY

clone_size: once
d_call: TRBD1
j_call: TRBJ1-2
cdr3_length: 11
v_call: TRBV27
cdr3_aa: ASSWTGRYGYT

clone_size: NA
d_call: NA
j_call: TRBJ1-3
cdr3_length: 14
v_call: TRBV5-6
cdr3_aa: ASSLFIRGLGNTIY

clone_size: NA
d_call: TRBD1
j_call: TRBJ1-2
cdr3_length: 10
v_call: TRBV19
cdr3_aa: ATLTGGRGYT

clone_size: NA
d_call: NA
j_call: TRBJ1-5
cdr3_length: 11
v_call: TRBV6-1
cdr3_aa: ASSETGVKPQH

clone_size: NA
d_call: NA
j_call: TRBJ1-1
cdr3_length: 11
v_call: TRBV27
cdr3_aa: ASSLLTATEAF

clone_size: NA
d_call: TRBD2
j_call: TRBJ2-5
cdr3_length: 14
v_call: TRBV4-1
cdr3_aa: ASSQGTSGSGETQY

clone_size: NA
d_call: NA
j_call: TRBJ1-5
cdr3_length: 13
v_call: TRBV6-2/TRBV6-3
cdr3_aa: ASSLTFYSNQPQH

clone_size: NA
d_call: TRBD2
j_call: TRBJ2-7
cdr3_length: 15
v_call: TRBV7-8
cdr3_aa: ASSLASGDPFLYEQY

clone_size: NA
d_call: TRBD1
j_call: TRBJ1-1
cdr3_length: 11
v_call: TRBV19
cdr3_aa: ASQDRGGTEAF

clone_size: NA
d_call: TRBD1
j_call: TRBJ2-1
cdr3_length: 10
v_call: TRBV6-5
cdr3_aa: ASADRYNEQF

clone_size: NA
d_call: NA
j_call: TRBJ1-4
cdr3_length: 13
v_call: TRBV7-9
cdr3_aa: ASSRWTTTNEKLF

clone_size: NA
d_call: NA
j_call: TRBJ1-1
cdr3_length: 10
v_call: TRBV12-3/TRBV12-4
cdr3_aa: ASSLTEAEAF

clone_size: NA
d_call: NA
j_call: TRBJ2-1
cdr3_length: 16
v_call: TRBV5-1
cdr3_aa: ASSMTSGGSSSYNEQF

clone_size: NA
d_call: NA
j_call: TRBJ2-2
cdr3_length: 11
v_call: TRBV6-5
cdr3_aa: ASSYGARGELF

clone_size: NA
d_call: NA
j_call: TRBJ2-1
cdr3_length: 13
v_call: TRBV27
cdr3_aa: AIARASSSYNEQF

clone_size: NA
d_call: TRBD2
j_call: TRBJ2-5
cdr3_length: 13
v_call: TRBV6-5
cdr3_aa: ASSLGTGGPKTQY

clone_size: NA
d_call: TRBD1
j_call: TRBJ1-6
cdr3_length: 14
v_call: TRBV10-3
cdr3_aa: AISQGQGAYNSPLH

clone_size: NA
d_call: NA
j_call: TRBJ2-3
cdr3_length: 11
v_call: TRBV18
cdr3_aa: ASSPPSADTQY

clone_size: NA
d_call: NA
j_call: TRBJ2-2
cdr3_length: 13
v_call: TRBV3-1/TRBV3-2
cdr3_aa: ASSQDRGGTGELF

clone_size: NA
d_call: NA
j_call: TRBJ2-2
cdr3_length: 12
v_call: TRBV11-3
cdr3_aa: ASSLDRFSGELF